This T cell receptor (beta chain) was sequenced during a study of blood T cell repertoires in COVID-19. Participants were placed into cohorts based on the clinical history they reported. For recovered donors of Cohort 3, there were two negative PCRs, clearance, or symptom resolution. After removal of 4 bases from V and 6 bases from J, the junction contained 4 bases not matched to a gene. The CDR3 has 14 amino acids. Germline CDR1 reads SEHNR; CDR2 reads FQNEAQ (reference sequence). Method: immunoSEQ multiplex PCR; TCRdb's copy keeps in-frame clones and lacks some. Among roughly 150,000 clones listed, 80% were seen once.

V is TRBV7-9 and J is TRBJ2-1, with TRBD1 matching over 9 bases. The specimen was PBMCs or T cells enriched from blood (not recorded which). This sequence was found in a woman between 55 and 75 years old who had recovered from COVID-19. CDR3 nucleotide sequence: TGTGCCAGCAGCTCAAGGGGACAGGGCAATGAGCAGTTCTTC. This sequence encodes CASSSRGQGNEQFF. Drawing the rest from reference TRBV7-9 and TRBJ2-1, the complete variable domain is DTGVSQNPRHKITKRGQNVTFRCDPISEHNRLYWYRQTLGQGPEFLTYFQNEAQLEKSRLLSDRFSAERPKGSFSTLEIQRTEQGDSAMYLCASSSRGQGNEQFFGPGTRLTVL.